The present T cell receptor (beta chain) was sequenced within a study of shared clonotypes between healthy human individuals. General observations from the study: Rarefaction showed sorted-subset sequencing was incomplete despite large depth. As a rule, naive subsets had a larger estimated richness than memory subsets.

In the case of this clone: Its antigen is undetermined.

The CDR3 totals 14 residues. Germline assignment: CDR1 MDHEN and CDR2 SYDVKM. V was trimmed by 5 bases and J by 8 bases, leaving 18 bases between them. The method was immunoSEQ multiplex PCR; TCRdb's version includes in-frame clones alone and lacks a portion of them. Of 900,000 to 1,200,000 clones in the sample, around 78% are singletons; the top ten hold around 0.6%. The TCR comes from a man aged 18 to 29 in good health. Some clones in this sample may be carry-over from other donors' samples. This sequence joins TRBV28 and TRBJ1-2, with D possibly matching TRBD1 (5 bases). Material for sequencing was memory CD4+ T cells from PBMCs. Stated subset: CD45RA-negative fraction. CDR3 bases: TGTGCCAGCAGTATCCGGGACCTTAAGGACGGCTACACCTTC. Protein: CASSIRDLKDGYTF.